A single sample gave rise to the 25 T cell receptor beta chains below, sequenced in a study of blood T cell repertoires in COVID-19. Clones were sequenced by immunoSEQ multiplex PCR, and TCRdb holds only the in-frame ones, with some missing. The data show some 74,000 clones, 88% seen once. Sequenced input: peripheral blood. These receptors originate from a man in his fifties or sixties with acute or convalescent COVID-19.

The chain employs TRBV11-1 and TRBJ2-3; D is perhaps TRBD2 (6 bases). Germline V gene data show CDR1 as SGHAT and CDR2 as FQDESV (reference sequence). This CDR3 is built from 14 residues. Trimming took off 5 bases at V and 6 bases at J, with 15 bases between the two ends. CDR3 loop: CASSHGTPPDTQYF. Here the CDR3 DNA reads TGTGCCAGCAGCCACGGGACTCCCCCGGATACGCAGTATTTT.

This chain uses TRBV18 with TRBJ1-1; TRBD1 matches 7 bases. V lost 0 bases, J lost 6 bases, and 4 bases stayed unmatched. Germline-derived CDR1 and CDR2 are KGHSH and LQKENI. The CDR3 spans 14 residues. CDR3 coding DNA: TGTGCCAGCTCACCACCAGACAGGGTCGCTGAAGCTTTCTTT. Translation: CASSPPDRVAEAFF.

This chain connects TRBV6-5 to TRBJ1-5; D gene unclear. Trimming stripped 2 bases from V and 4 bases from J, with 6 bases between. Germline V gene lookup returns CDR1 MNHEY and CDR2 SVGAGI. The CDR3 has 13 amino acids. CDR3 nucleotides: TGTGCCAGCAGTTACGAGCGGAATCAGCCCCAGCATTTT. Amino acids: CASSYERNQPQHF.

This chain joins TRBV6-5 and TRBJ1-1; 8 bases agree with TRBD1. The junction had 8 bases not matched to a gene; V was cut back by 6 bases and J by 5 bases. The CDR3 totals 14 residues. Germline loops: CDR1 MNHEY, CDR2 SVGAGI. CDR3 region: CASSPDRGLTEAFF. CDR3 bases: TGTGCCAGCAGCCCCGACAGGGGATTAACTGAAGCTTTCTTT.

This chain links TRBV7-9 with TRBJ2-7; D perhaps matches TRBD1 (6 bases). Germline CDR1 reads SEHNR; CDR2 reads FQNEAQ (reference sequence). The V end was cut by 5 bases, the J end by 2 bases, with 16 bases between. CDR3 length: 15 amino acids. CDR3 sequence (DNA): TGTGCCAGCAGCCCTACATCGACAGGCCCCTACGAGCAGTACTTC. Translating it yields CASSPTSTGPYEQYF.

The chain carries TRBV11-2 and TRBJ2-5; 15 positions agree with TRBD2. V was pared by 5 bases and J by 2 bases, with 9 bases of the junction left unmatched. This CDR3 has 18 residues. Germline CDR1 and CDR2: SGHAT and FQNNGV. CDR3 in amino acids: CASSPPGLAGGPQETQYF. CDR3 bases: TGTGCCAGCAGCCCCCCGGGACTAGCGGGGGGCCCTCAAGAGACCCAGTACTTC.

This chain connects TRBV9 to TRBJ2-1; D might be TRBD1 (6 bases). The germline V gene encodes CDR1 SGDLS and CDR2 YYNGEE. The ends were cut back, 3 bases at V and 3 bases at J, with 13 bases in the middle. The CDR3 has 15 residues. Written as DNA, the CDR3 is TGTGCCAGCAGCGCTACAGGGATTAGCTACAATGAGCAGTTCTTC. This encodes CASSATGISYNEQFF.

The chain combines TRBV2 with TRBJ2-5, with 7 bases lining up with TRBD1. Per germline, CDR1 SNHLY and CDR2 FYNNEI. The CDR3 length is 16 residues. With 6 bases clipped from V and 2 bases from J, the junction kept 12 bases outside the gene matches. The CDR3 here is CASSRGFSGTQETQYF. CDR3 bases: TGTGCCAGCAGCAGGGGGTTTTCCGGGACGCAAGAGACCCAGTACTTC.

The V gene is TRBV19, the J gene TRBJ2-1; 8 nucleotides line up with TRBD1. From germline, CDR1 is LNHDA and CDR2 SQIVND (reference sequence). The CDR3 runs to 14 residues. V trimming: 5 bases; J trimming: 8 bases; junction bases outside the gene matches: 8. The CDR3, as DNA: TGTGCCAGTAGTGTCGGACAGGGTTTGGATGAGCAGTTCTTC. This encodes CASSVGQGLDEQFF.

The chain links TRBV24-1 to TRBJ1-5, with 9 bases aligning to TRBD1. From germline, CDR1 is KGHDR and CDR2 SFDVKD. The CDR3 is 13 amino acids. Trimming cost V 12 bases and J 4 bases; bases outside gene matches: 6. CDR3 in DNA: TGTGCCCCAAAGGACAGGGGTAATCAGCCCCAGCATTTT. This gives the protein CAPKDRGNQPQHF.

The rearrangement joins TRBV5-4 to TRBJ2-1, with a possible D match to TRBD1 (6 bases). The ends were cut back, 4 bases at V and 7 bases at J, with 21 bases in the middle. The germline gives CDR1 SGHNT, CDR2 YYREEE (reference sequence). The CDR3 spans 16 residues. CDR3 sequence reads: CASSGGVWGETNEQFF. The CDR3 bases are TGTGCCAGCAGCGGGGGCGTGTGGGGTGAAACAAATGAGCAGTTCTTC.

The chain links TRBV24-1 to TRBJ2-3; D is possibly TRBD2 (6 bases). From germline, CDR1 is KGHDR and CDR2 SFDVKD. V dropped 4 bases and J dropped 3 bases, with 19 bases sitting between them. The CDR3 runs 17 residues. This chain's CDR3 is CATSEAPVGGRTDTQYF. DNA for the CDR3: TGTGCCACCAGTGAAGCTCCGGTCGGGGGTAGGACAGATACGCAGTATTTT.

The chain has TRBV9 and TRBJ1-3; D unclear. The CDR3 runs 11 residues. V was pared by 4 bases and J by 7 bases, with 6 bases between. Germline V gene sequence: CDR1 SGDLS, CDR2 YYNGEE. The CDR3 is CASSTGNTIYF. DNA for the CDR3: TGTGCCAGCAGCACCGGGAACACCATATATTTT.

This rearrangement joins TRBV7-4 to TRBJ1-1; 9 bases are shared with TRBD1. Trimming cost V 1 base and J 5 bases; bases outside gene matches: 5. The CDR3 consists of 15 residues. Germline V CDR1 and CDR2: SGHVT, SQSDAQ. The CDR3 loop is CASSLENRGRTEAFF. The CDR3 region has the DNA TGTGCCAGCAGCTTAGAGAACAGGGGGCGAACTGAAGCTTTCTTT.

Note on this clone: This same CDR3 is encoded by further DNA sequences in the sample. V gene TRBV5-1 combines with J gene TRBJ1-2, with 8 bases aligning to TRBD1. Per the germline V gene, CDR1 is SGHRS and CDR2 is YFSETQ. With 4 bases clipped from V and 2 bases from J, the junction kept 4 bases outside the gene matches. The CDR3 contains 14 residues. The CDR3 spells CASSVGQGNYGYTF. CDR3 coding DNA: TGCGCCAGCAGCGTTGGACAGGGCAACTATGGCTACACCTTC.

This chain connects TRBV2 to TRBJ2-1, with a possible D match to TRBD2 (6 bases). Trimming cost V 6 bases and J 6 bases, with 15 bases left between them. Germline-derived CDR1 and CDR2 are SNHLY and FYNNEI. The CDR3 covers 14 residues. CDR3: CASRDPTGVNEQFF. The CDR3 DNA follows: TGTGCCAGCAGGGACCCTACGGGGGTCAATGAGCAGTTCTTC.

A note on this clone: Sequence at one end of the junction differs from germline and may be a read error. The chain combines TRBV7-7 with TRBJ2-3; D may be TRBD1 (5 bases). The CDR3 covers 15 residues. The germline CDR1 and CDR2 sequences are SSHAT and FNYEAQ (reference sequence). The CDR3 DNA reads TGTGCTAGCAGCTTAGGTCAGGGAAACACAGATACGCAGTATTTT. Protein product: CASSLGQGNTDTQYF. The full variable domain, its missing parts supplied by reference TRBV7-7 and TRBJ2-3, is GAGVSQSPRYKVTKRGQDVTLRCDPISSHATLYWYQQALGQGPEFLTYFNYEAQPDKSGLPSDRFSAERPEGSISTLTIQRTEQRDSAMYRCASSLGQGNTDTQYFGPGTRLTVL.

The chain combines TRBV18 with TRBJ1-4; perhaps TRBD1 as D (5 bases). Germline-derived CDR1 and CDR2 are KGHSH and LQKENI. V was cut by 3 bases and J by 2 bases, with 10 bases left in between. The length of the CDR3 is 15 residues. CDR3 residues: CASSPLQETNEKLFF. CDR3 bases: TGTGCCAGCTCACCCCTACAGGAGACTAATGAAAAACTGTTTTTT.

This clone showed up just a few times. This chain links TRBV27 with TRBJ2-3; 8 nucleotides align to TRBD2. CDR1 is MNHEY and CDR2 is SMNVEV in the germline V gene (reference sequence). Losses at the gene ends were 5 bases for V and 4 bases for J; bases not matched to a gene: 5. CDR3 length: 14 residues. CDR3 nucleotides: TGTGCCAGCAGTCCAGGACTAGCTCCAGATACGCAGTATTTT. As protein: CASSPGLAPDTQYF.

The V call is TRBV7-6, the J call TRBJ2-1; D remains ambiguous. Trimming pared 1 base from V and 0 bases from J, leaving 7 bases between. Looked up from germline, CDR1 is SGHVS and CDR2 is FNYEAQ. The CDR3 contains 15 residues. The CDR3 loop is CASSLERSSYNEQFF. CDR3 coding DNA: TGTGCCAGCAGCTTAGAACGGAGCTCCTACAATGAGCAGTTCTTC.

The J gene is TRBJ2-7, the V gene TRBV5-1, with 9 bases that match TRBD1. Germline V CDR1 and CDR2: SGHRS, YFSETQ. The CDR3 runs to 14 residues. V was pared by 4 bases and J by 4 bases, with 6 bases of the junction left unmatched. The CDR3 nucleotides read TGCGCCAGCAGCCCTGGGACAGGGCGGTACGAGCAGTACTTC. Translating gives CASSPGTGRYEQYF.

V is TRBV6-5 and J is TRBJ1-1, with no clear D. V was pared by 5 bases and J by 1 base, with 11 bases between. Per the germline V gene, CDR1 is MNHEY and CDR2 is SVGAGI. The CDR3 spans 14 residues. CDR3 sequence: CASSQVRTNTEAFF. The CDR3 region has the DNA TGTGCCAGCAGTCAGGTGCGAACGAACACTGAAGCTTTCTTT.

This rearrangement joins TRBV4-1 to TRBJ2-1; a possible D gene is TRBD2 (5 bases). The germline CDR1 and CDR2 sequences are MGHRA and YSYEKL. This CDR3 is 16 amino acids long. Trimming removed 3 bases from V and 0 bases from J, with 12 bases in between. The CDR3 protein is CASSQAERSSYNEQFF. The DNA for the CDR3 is TGCGCCAGCAGCCAGGCAGAGCGGAGCTCCTACAATGAGCAGTTCTTC.

CDR3 protein: CASSDSMRDRNSPLHF. The CDR3 region has the DNA TGTGCCAGCAGTGACTCGATGCGAGACAGGAATTCACCCCTCCACTTT. This sequence joins TRBV6-4 and TRBJ1-6; D might be TRBD1 (6 bases). CDR1 and CDR2 (germline): MRHNA, SNTAGT. The CDR3 covers 16 residues. The V end lost 0 bases, the J end lost 7 bases, and 13 bases lay between the germline ends.

The rearrangement uses TRBV4-1 and TRBJ2-1; 7 bases line up with TRBD1. V dropped 0 bases and J dropped 3; count of bases not matched to a gene: 14. Germline CDR1 and CDR2: MGHRA and YSYEKL. The CDR3 length is 19 residues. The CDR3 bases are TGCGCCAGCAGCCAAGATATGGGCCGTGGGGCAGGGGGCTACAATGAGCAGTTCTTC. It is translated as CASSQDMGRGAGGYNEQFF.